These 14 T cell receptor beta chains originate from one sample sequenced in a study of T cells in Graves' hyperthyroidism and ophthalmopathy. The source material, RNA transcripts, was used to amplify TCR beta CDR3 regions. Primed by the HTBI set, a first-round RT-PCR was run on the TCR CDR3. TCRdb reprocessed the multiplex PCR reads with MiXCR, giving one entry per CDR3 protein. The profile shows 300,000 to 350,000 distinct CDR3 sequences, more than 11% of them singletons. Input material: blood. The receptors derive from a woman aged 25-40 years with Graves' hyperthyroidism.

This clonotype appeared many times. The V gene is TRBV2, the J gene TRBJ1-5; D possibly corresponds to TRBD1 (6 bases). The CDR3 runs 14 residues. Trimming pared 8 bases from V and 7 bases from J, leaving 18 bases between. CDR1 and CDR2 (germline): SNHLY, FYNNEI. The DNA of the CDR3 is TGTGCCAGCCGTGGTTCAGGGGAAGGCCAGCCCCAGCATTTT. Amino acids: CASRGSGEGQPQHF.

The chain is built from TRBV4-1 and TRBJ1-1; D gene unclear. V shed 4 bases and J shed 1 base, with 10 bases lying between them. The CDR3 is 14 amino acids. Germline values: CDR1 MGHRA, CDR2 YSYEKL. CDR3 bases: TGCGCCAGCAGCCTCTTCGGGAGGAACACTGAAGCTTTCTTT. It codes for CASSLFGRNTEAFF.

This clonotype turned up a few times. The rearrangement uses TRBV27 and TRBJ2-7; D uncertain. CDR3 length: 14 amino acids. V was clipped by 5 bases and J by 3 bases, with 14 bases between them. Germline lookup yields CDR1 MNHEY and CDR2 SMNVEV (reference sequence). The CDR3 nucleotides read TGTGCCAGCAGTCCCTTTCTTGATGTCTACGAGCAGTACTTC. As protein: CASSPFLDVYEQYF.

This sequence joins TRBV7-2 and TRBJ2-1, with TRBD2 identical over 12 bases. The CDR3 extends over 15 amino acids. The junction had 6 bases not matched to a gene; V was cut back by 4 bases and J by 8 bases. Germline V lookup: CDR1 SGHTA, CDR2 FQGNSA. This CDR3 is CASSSLAGGRDEQFF. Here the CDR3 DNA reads TGTGCCAGCAGCTCCCTAGCGGGGGGGAGGGATGAGCAGTTCTTC.

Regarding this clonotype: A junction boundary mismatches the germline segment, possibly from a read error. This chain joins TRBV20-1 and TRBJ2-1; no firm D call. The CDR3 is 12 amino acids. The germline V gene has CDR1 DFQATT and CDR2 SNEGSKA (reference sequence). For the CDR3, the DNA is TGCAGTGCTAGAGATCCCTACGATGAGCAGTTCTTC. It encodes CSARDPYDEQFF.

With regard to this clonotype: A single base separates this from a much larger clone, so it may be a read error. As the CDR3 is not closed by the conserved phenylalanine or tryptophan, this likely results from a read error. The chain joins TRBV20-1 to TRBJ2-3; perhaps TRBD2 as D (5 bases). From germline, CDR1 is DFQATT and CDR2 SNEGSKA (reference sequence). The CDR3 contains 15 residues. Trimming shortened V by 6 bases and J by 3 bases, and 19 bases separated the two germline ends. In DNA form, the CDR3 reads TGCAGTGCGGAAGGACGTGGAGGTGGTACAGATACGCAGTATTCT. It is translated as CSAEGRGGGTDTQYS.

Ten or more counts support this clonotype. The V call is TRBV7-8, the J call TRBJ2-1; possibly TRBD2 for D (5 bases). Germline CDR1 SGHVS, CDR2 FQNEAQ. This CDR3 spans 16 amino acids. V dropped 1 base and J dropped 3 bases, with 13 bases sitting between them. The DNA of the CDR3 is TGTGCCAGCAGCTTAGATGGGAGAACGTACTACAATGAGCAGTTCTTC. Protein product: CASSLDGRTYYNEQFF.

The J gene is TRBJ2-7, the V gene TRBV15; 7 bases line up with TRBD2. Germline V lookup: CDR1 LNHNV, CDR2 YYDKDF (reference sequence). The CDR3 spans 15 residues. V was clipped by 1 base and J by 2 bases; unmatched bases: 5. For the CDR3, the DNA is TGTGCCACCAGCAGAGGCACGGGAGGCACCTACGAGCAGTACTTC. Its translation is CATSRGTGGTYEQYF.

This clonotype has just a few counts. The CDR3 region has the DNA TGTGCCAGCAGTGTACTAGGCGAGCAGTACTTC. It translates to CASSVLGEQYF. The chain carries TRBV12-3 or TRBV12-4 and TRBJ2-7; D possibly corresponds to TRBD2 (5 bases). Trimming stripped 5 bases from V and 6 bases from J, with 8 bases between. CDR3 size: 11 residues.

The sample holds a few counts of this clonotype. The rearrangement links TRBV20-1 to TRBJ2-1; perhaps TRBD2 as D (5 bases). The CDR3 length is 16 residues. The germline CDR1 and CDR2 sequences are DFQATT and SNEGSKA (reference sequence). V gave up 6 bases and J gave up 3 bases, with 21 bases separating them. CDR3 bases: TGCAGTGCGATCGGATTAGGACCCGGGGTCTACAATGAGCAGTTCTTC. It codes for CSAIGLGPGVYNEQFF.

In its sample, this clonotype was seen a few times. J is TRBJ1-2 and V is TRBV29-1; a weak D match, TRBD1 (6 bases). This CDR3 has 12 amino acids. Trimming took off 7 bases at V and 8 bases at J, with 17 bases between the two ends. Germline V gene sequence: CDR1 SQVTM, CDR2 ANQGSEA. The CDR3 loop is CSAKEGVAGYTF. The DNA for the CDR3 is TGCAGCGCCAAGGAGGGGGTGGCGGGCTACACCTTC.

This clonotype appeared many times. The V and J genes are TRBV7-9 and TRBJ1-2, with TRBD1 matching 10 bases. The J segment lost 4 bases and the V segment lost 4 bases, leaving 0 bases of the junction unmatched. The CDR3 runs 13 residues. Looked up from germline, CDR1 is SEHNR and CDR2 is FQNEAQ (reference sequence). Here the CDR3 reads CASSWDRGYGYTF. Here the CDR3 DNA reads TGTGCCAGCAGCTGGGACAGGGGCTATGGCTACACCTTC.

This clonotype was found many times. The CDR3, as DNA: TGTGCCACCAGTGATTTGAGATTGGGTGCTGAGGAGACCCAGTACTTC. The encoded protein is CATSDLRLGAEETQYF. V and J are TRBV24-1 and TRBJ2-5; D is ambiguous. Per germline, CDR1 KGHDR and CDR2 SFDVKD. The V and J ends lost 0 bases and 5 bases respectively, with 15 bases between them. The CDR3 extends over 16 amino acids.

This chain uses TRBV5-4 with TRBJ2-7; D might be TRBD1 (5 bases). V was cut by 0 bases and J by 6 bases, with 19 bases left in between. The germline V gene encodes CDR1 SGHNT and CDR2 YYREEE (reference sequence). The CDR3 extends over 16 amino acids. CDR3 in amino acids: CASSLAGPGIEREQYF. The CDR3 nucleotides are TGTGCCAGCAGCTTGGCCGGGCCAGGGATAGAACGCGAGCAGTACTTC.